This TCR beta chain was found in a study of blood T cell repertoires in COVID-19. Across the whole study: PBMCs, B-cell-depleted T cells, or T cells were the source of the cDNA or gDNA that made up the material.

The CDR3 loop spans 14 amino acids. Germline V CDR1 and CDR2: MDHEN, SYDVKM. J gave up 3 bases and V 5 bases, and 6 bases lay outside the gene matches. Method: immunoSEQ multiplex PCR; TCRdb's copy keeps in-frame clones and lacks some. Of hundreds of thousands of clones in the sample, about nine tenths were seen once. V and J are TRBV28 and TRBJ2-7, with 8 positions matching TRBD1. The material sequenced was PBMCs or T cells enriched from blood (not recorded which). The origin of this receptor is a woman between 45 and 65 years old in a cohort exposed to, infected with or recovered from COVID-19 (not recorded which). This CDR3 is CASSGTGSLYEQYF. The CDR3 nucleotides are TGTGCCAGCAGTGGGACAGGATCCCTCTACGAGCAGTACTTC.